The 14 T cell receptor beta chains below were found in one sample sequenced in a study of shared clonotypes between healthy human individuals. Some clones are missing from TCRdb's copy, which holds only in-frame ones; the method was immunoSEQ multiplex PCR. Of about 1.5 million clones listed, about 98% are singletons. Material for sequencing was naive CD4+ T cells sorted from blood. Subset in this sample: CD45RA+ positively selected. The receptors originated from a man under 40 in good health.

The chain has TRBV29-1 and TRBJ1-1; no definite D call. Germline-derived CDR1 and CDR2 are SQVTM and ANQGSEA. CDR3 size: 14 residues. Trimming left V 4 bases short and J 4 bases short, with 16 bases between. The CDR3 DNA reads TGCAGCGTTGGGAAATTCCTGGGTGGCACTGAAGCTTTCTTT. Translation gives CSVGKFLGGTEAFF.

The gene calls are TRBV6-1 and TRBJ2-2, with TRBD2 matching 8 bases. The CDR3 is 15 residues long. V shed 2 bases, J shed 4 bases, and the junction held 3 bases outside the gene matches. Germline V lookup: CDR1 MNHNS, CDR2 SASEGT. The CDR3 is CASSETGGLTGELFF. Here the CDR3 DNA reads TGTGCCAGCAGTGAAACGGGAGGGCTCACCGGGGAGCTGTTTTTT.

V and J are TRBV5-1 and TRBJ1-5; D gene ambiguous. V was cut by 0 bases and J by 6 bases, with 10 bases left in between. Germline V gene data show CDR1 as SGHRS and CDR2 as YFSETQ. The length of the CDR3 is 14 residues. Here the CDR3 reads CASSLAVGSQPQHF. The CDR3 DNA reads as TGCGCCAGCAGCTTGGCCGTGGGGAGTCAGCCCCAGCATTTT.

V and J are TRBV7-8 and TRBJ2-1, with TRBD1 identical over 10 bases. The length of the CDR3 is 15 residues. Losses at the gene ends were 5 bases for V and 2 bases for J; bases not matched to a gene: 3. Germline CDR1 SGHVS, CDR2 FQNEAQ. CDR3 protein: CASSPTGGPYNEQFF. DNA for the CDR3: TGTGCCAGCAGCCCGACAGGGGGCCCCTACAATGAGCAGTTCTTC.

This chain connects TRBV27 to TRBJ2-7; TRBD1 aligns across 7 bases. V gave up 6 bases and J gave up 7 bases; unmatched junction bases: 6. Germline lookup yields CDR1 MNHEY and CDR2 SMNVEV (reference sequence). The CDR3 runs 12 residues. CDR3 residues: CASSERGLEQYF. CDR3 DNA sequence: TGTGCCAGCAGCGAGAGGGGGCTTGAGCAGTACTTC.

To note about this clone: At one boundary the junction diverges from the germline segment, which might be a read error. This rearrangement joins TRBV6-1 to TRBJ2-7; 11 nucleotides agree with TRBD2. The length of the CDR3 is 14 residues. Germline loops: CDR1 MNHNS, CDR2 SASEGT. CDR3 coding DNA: TGTGCCAGCAATAGCGGGAGGGTTGCCTACGAACAGTACTTC. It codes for CASNSGRVAYEQYF.

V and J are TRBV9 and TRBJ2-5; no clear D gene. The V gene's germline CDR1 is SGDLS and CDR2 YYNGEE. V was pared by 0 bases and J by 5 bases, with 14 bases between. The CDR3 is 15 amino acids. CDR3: CASSVAPTGMETQYF. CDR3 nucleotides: TGTGCCAGCAGCGTAGCTCCGACTGGGATGGAGACCCAGTACTTC. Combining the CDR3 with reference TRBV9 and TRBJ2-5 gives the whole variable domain DSGVTQTPKHLITATGQRVTLRCSPRSGDLSVYWYQQSLDQGLQFLIQYYNGEERAKGNILERFSAQQFPDLHSELNLSSLELGDSALYFCASSVAPTGMETQYFGPGTRLLVL.

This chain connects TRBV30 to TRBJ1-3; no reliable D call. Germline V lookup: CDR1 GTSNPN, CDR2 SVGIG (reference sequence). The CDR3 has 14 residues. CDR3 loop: CARSSGFSGNTIYF. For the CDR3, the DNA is TGTGCTCGGAGTTCGGGGTTCAGTGGAAACACCATATATTTT.

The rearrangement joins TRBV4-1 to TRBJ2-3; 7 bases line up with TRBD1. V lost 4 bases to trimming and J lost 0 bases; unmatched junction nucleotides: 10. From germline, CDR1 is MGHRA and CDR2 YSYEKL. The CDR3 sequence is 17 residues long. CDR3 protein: CASSRLIGQASTDTQYF. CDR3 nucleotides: TGCGCCAGCAGCCGACTGATAGGACAGGCTAGCACAGATACGCAGTATTTT.

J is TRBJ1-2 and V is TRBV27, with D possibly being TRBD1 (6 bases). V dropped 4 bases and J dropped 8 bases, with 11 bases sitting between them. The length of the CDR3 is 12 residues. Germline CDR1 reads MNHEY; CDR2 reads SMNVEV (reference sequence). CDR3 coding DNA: TGTGCCAGCAGTTCACACAGGGTCGGCTACACCTTC. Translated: CASSSHRVGYTF.

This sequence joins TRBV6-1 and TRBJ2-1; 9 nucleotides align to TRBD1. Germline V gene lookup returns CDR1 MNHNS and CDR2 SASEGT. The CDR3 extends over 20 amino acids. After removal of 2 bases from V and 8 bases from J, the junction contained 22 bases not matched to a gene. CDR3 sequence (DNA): TGTGCCAGCAGTGAACCAATGATAGGACAGGGGCGGTATAATCGCGATGAGCAGTTCTTC. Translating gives CASSEPMIGQGRYNRDEQFF.

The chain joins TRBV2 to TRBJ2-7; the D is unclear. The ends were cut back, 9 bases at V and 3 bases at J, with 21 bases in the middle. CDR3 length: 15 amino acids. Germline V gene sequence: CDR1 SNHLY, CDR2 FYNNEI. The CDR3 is CASKGWRLEGYEQYF. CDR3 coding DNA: TGTGCCAGTAAAGGGTGGCGCCTCGAAGGCTACGAGCAGTACTTC.

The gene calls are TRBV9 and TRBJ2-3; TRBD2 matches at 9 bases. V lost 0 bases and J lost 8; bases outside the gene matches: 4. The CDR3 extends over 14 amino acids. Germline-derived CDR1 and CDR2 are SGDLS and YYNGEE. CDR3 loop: CASSVGGSGSTQYF. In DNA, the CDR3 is TGTGCCAGCAGCGTAGGAGGTAGCGGGAGTACGCAGTATTTT.

CDR3 loop: CASSNAPGTRQETQYF. Written as DNA, the CDR3 is TGTGCCAGTAGTAACGCCCCGGGGACTCGACAAGAGACCCAGTACTTC. The V gene is TRBV19, the J gene TRBJ2-5, with D possibly matching TRBD2 (6 bases). The CDR3 is 16 residues long. Between the trimmed V and J ends, which lost 4 bases and 2 bases, there was a span of 17 bases. Per the germline V gene, CDR1 is LNHDA and CDR2 is SQIVND (reference sequence).